Each of the 30 T cell receptor beta chains below was sequenced from the same sample in a study of blood T cell repertoires in COVID-19. TCRdb keeps only in-frame clones here, not all; method: immunoSEQ multiplex PCR. This sample has 150,000 or so clones, with around four fifths found just once. Material: peripheral blood. All receptors derive from a human donor in a cohort sampled during active COVID-19.

V gene TRBV2 combines with J gene TRBJ2-1; possibly TRBD2 for D (5 bases). The CDR3 runs 15 residues. Germline V lookup: CDR1 SNHLY, CDR2 FYNNEI. Trimming cost V 5 bases and J 0 bases, with 11 bases left between them. The CDR3 region is CASSTDYLSYNEQFF. The CDR3 DNA reads TGTGCCAGCAGTACCGACTACCTCTCCTACAATGAGCAGTTCTTC.

The chain links TRBV28 to TRBJ1-4; 8 nucleotides line up with TRBD1. Germline CDR1 reads MDHEN; CDR2 reads SYDVKM. J was trimmed by 7 bases and V by 0 bases; bases with no gene match: 19. The CDR3 runs 20 residues. CDR3 loop: CASSLCKRTGFGWLAEKLFF. CDR3 in DNA: TGTGCCAGCAGTTTATGCAAAAGGACAGGGTTTGGTTGGCTAGCTGAAAAACTGTTTTTT.

This chain connects TRBV29-1 to TRBJ1-3, with D perhaps TRBD1 (5 bases). Per germline, CDR1 SQVTM and CDR2 ANQGSEA. The length of the CDR3 is 14 residues. The chain's CDR3 is CWDRGRSSGNTIYF. The CDR3 region has the DNA TGCTGGGACCGCGGGAGAAGTTCTGGAAACACCATATATTTT.

The chain recombines TRBV11-2 with TRBJ2-2; D is perhaps TRBD1 (5 bases). Germline V gene data show CDR1 as SGHAT and CDR2 as FQNNGV. Trimming left V 1 base short and J 5 bases short, with 14 bases between. The CDR3 has 16 residues. The CDR3 here is CASSLGSGASTGELFF. In nucleotides, the CDR3 is TGTGCCAGCAGCTTAGGGTCTGGGGCCTCGACCGGGGAGCTGTTTTTT.

The V gene is TRBV28, the J gene TRBJ1-6, with D unclear. Germline V gene sequence: CDR1 MDHEN, CDR2 SYDVKM. Trimming shortened V by 2 bases and J by 4 bases, and 12 bases separated the two germline ends. The CDR3 covers 16 residues. The CDR3 sequence is CASSLSPAGYNSPLHF. The CDR3 DNA reads as TGTGCCAGCAGTTTAAGTCCGGCGGGTTATAATTCACCCCTCCACTTT.

V gene TRBV11-3 combines with J gene TRBJ1-1; 9 bases fit TRBD1. Germline V gene data show CDR1 as SGHNT and CDR2 as YENEEA. The CDR3 is 18 amino acids. Trimming removed 6 bases from V and 1 base from J; junction bases left unmatched: 15. DNA for the CDR3: TGTGCCAGCAGTCGGTTTTGGGGACAGGGACAGCAGAACACTGAAGCTTTCTTT. It translates to CASSRFWGQGQQNTEAFF.

As concerns this clone: Other DNA sequences in this specimen translate into the identical CDR3. J is TRBJ1-5 and V is TRBV4-3, with D tentatively TRBD1 (5 bases). The CDR3 extends over 15 amino acids. V was shortened by 0 bases and J by 4 bases, with 10 bases between the two germline ends. Germline V lookup: CDR1 LGHNA, CDR2 YSLEER. The CDR3 sequence: CASSQDLGPNQPQHF. The CDR3 DNA is TGCGCCAGCAGCCAAGATCTGGGGCCGAATCAGCCCCAGCATTTT.

This clone showed up just once. The chain recombines TRBV18 with TRBJ1-1; a possible D gene is TRBD1 (5 bases). The CDR3 sequence is 12 residues long. From germline, CDR1 is KGHSH and CDR2 LQKENI. V gave up 3 bases and J gave up 8 bases, with 10 bases separating them. CDR3 residues: CASSPKGPEAFF. The CDR3 region has the DNA TGTGCCAGCTCACCTAAGGGGCCGGAAGCTTTCTTT.

This chain connects TRBV28 to TRBJ2-4, with TRBD1 matching 8 bases. The CDR3 contains 17 residues. The ends lost 3 bases at V and 3 bases at J; junction bases unmatched: 10. Germline V gene data show CDR1 as MDHEN and CDR2 as SYDVKM. DNA for the CDR3: TGTGCCAGCAGTTTGGTTGGCAGGGGGCTTGTCAAAAACATTCAGTACTTC. The encoded protein is CASSLVGRGLVKNIQYF.

This chain joins TRBV7-9 and TRBJ1-5; 10 nucleotides align to TRBD1. The CDR3 sequence is 15 residues long. V lost 6 bases, J lost 3 bases, and 5 bases stayed unmatched. The germline gives CDR1 SEHNR, CDR2 FQNEAQ (reference sequence). CDR3 residues: CASSSGTGVNQPQHF. CDR3 sequence (DNA): TGTGCCAGCAGTTCCGGGACAGGGGTCAATCAGCCCCAGCATTTT.

The J gene is TRBJ1-6, the V gene TRBV30; 8 positions agree with TRBD1. CDR3 length equals 13 residues. V lost 5 bases, J lost 8 bases, and 5 bases stayed unmatched. The germline CDR1 and CDR2 sequences are GTSNPN and SVGIG (reference sequence). CDR3 residues: CAWSPGGDSPLHF. The DNA of the CDR3 is TGTGCCTGGTCACCAGGGGGCGATTCACCCCTCCACTTT.

The chain carries TRBV6-2 or TRBV6-3 and TRBJ2-3; weak D call: TRBD2 (5 bases). The V gene lost 4 bases and the J gene lost 11 bases, with 10 bases spanning the gap. This CDR3 has 11 residues. Germline assignment: CDR1 MNHEY and CDR2 SVGEGT. CDR3 region: CASSSSGVQYF. CDR3 bases: TGTGCCAGCAGTTCTTCCGGGGTGCAGTATTTT.

The J gene is TRBJ1-5, the V gene TRBV4-1; 7 bases line up with TRBD1. The ends lost 1 base at V and 6 bases at J; junction bases unmatched: 6. Germline V gene lookup returns CDR1 MGHRA and CDR2 YSYEKL. The CDR3 runs to 15 residues. The CDR3 coding sequence is TGCGCCAGCAGCCAAGGGGACAGAAGCCCTCAGCCCCAGCATTTT. It yields the protein CASSQGDRSPQPQHF.

The V gene is TRBV5-4, the J gene TRBJ1-4; tentatively, D is TRBD1 (6 bases). The germline V and J ends were trimmed by 2 bases and 6 bases, with 8 bases remaining between them. CDR1 and CDR2 (germline): SGHNT, YYREEE (reference sequence). This CDR3 spans 13 amino acids. CDR3 sequence reads: CASSLQGDEKLFF. The DNA of the CDR3 is TGTGCCAGCAGCTTACAGGGAGATGAAAAACTGTTTTTT. Full variable domain (rest looked up from reference TRBV5-4 and TRBJ1-4): ETGVTQSPTHLIKTRGQQVTLRCSSQSGHNTVSWYQQALGQGPQFIFQYYREEENGRGNFPPRFSGLQFPNYSSELNVNALELDDSALYLCASSLQGDEKLFFGSGTQLSVL.

The chain employs TRBV28 and TRBJ1-1; possibly TRBD1 for D (5 bases). Trimming left V 2 bases short and J 8 bases short, with 9 bases between. The CDR3 is 12 residues long. Germline CDR1 reads MDHEN; CDR2 reads SYDVKM. CDR3 protein: CASSLRGVEAFF. CDR3 DNA: TGTGCCAGCAGTTTACGGGGGGTCGAAGCTTTCTTT.

The J gene is TRBJ1-5, the V gene TRBV10-3; tentative D call: TRBD1 (5 bases). CDR3 size: 15 residues. Germline V gene lookup returns CDR1 ENHRY and CDR2 SYGVKD. Between the trimmed V and J ends, which lost 11 bases and 0 bases, there was a span of 17 bases. The CDR3 is CAVGYGTHSNQPQHF. DNA of the CDR3: TGTGCCGTAGGCTACGGGACTCATAGCAATCAGCCCCAGCATTTT.

V usage is TRBV11-3 and J usage is TRBJ2-2; 7 bases agree with TRBD1. The CDR3 length is 18 residues. The V segment lost 3 bases and the J segment 2 bases; nucleotides outside the gene matches: 12. From germline, CDR1 is SGHNT and CDR2 YENEEA. This CDR3 is CASSFNSRDRFNTGELFF. DNA of the CDR3: TGTGCCAGCAGCTTTAATAGTCGGGACAGATTTAACACCGGGGAGCTGTTTTTT. Complete variable domain (other parts from reference TRBV11-3 and TRBJ2-2): EAGVVQSPRYKIIEKKQPVAFWCNPISGHNTLYWYLQNLGQGPELLIRYENEEAVDDSQLPKDRFSAERLKGVDSTLKIQPAELGDSAVYLCASSFNSRDRFNTGELFFGEGSRLTVL.

The J gene is TRBJ2-5, the V gene TRBV3-1 (or the pseudogene TRBV3-2), with 7 bases aligning to TRBD1. The CDR3 runs to 15 residues. Germline loops: CDR1 LGHDT, CDR2 YNNKEL (reference sequence). J gave up 3 bases and V 3 bases, and 7 bases lay outside the gene matches. The CDR3: CASSHLGGGEETQYF. In nucleotides, the CDR3 is TGTGCCAGCAGCCATCTAGGGGGCGGAGAAGAGACCCAGTACTTC.

The CDR3 sequence is CASLRGGAPTNEKLFF. CDR3 sequence (DNA): TGTGCCAGCCTTAGGGGAGGGGCCCCAACTAATGAAAAACTGTTTTTT. The V gene is TRBV28, the J gene TRBJ1-4, with a tentative D call TRBD1 (5 bases). The germline CDR1 and CDR2 sequences are MDHEN and SYDVKM. V was shortened by 8 bases and J by 0 bases, with 16 bases between the two germline ends. The CDR3 covers 16 residues.

The CDR3: CASSLPGAGTPNGHEQYF. Here the CDR3 DNA reads TGTGCCAGCAGCTTGCCCGGCGCGGGTACCCCCAACGGACACGAGCAGTACTTC. This chain uses TRBV5-6 with TRBJ2-7, with a weak D call TRBD2 (5 bases). Per germline, CDR1 SGHDT and CDR2 YYEEEE. The CDR3 runs 18 residues. The V end was cut by 1 base, the J end by 5 bases, with 25 bases between.

The chain couples TRBV7-9 to TRBJ1-2, with D maybe TRBD1 (5 bases). Germline V gene data show CDR1 as SEHNR and CDR2 as FQNEAQ (reference sequence). V lost 5 bases and J lost 0, with 13 bases in between. This CDR3 contains 15 residues. The chain's CDR3 is CASSPGGLANYGYTF. The CDR3 coding sequence is TGTGCCAGCAGCCCCGGGGGGTTAGCTAACTATGGCTACACCTTC.

This sequence joins TRBV9 and TRBJ1-6, with D possibly matching TRBD1 (6 bases). V was clipped by 0 bases and J by 9 bases, with 10 bases between them. The CDR3 length is 14 residues. Germline V gene lookup returns CDR1 SGDLS and CDR2 YYNGEE. The CDR3: CASSVVPRGSPLHF. For the CDR3, the DNA is TGTGCCAGCAGCGTAGTCCCCAGGGGTTCACCCCTCCACTTT. The variable domain in full, with the rest retrieved from reference TRBV9 and TRBJ1-6, is DSGVTQTPKHLITATGQRVTLRCSPRSGDLSVYWYQQSLDQGLQFLIQYYNGEERAKGNILERFSAQQFPDLHSELNLSSLELGDSALYFCASSVVPRGSPLHFGNGTRLTVT.

V gene TRBV10-3 combines with J gene TRBJ2-4, with TRBD1 matching over 9 bases. Per germline, CDR1 ENHRY and CDR2 SYGVKD. Trimming at V came to 4 bases and at J to 2 bases, leaving 6 bases not matched to a gene. This CDR3 spans 16 amino acids. The CDR3 DNA reads as TGTGCCATCAGTGGAGACAGGGGGAGGACCAAAAACATTCAGTACTTC. Translated, it gives CAISGDRGRTKNIQYF.

This clone was observed once. The chain couples TRBV10-3 to TRBJ1-2, with 7 bases aligning to TRBD1. Germline values: CDR1 ENHRY, CDR2 SYGVKD. This CDR3 has 13 amino acids. Trimming removed 11 bases from V and 3 bases from J; junction bases left unmatched: 9. CDR3 protein: CASLRQGDYGYTF. DNA of the CDR3: TGTGCCTCGCTCCGACAGGGCGACTATGGCTACACCTTC.

This chain links TRBV21-1 with TRBJ1-2; the DNA was not compared with TRBD1, the D call given in the table. TRBV21-1 is described as a pseudogene. This CDR3 region has 12 residues. As DNA, the CDR3 is TGTGCCAGCAGCAAAGCGGGCCGTGGCTACACCTTC. It specifies CASSKAGRGYTF.

V and J are TRBV4-3 and TRBJ1-5, with a weak D call TRBD1 (5 bases). V gave up 0 bases and J gave up 6 bases, with 12 bases separating them. CDR1 is LGHNA and CDR2 is YSLEER in the germline V gene. This CDR3 is 15 amino acids long. The DNA for the CDR3 is TGCGCCAGCAGCCAAGATTTCGCAGGGCCTCAGCCCCAGCATTTT. Its translation is CASSQDFAGPQPQHF.

The chain employs TRBV13 and TRBJ1-1, with no clear D. Germline V CDR1 and CDR2: PRHDT, FYEKMQ (reference sequence). Trimming pared 1 base from V and 6 bases from J, leaving 21 bases between. The CDR3 runs to 17 residues. This CDR3 is CASSLAGWRESGPEAFF. The CDR3 nucleotides read TGTGCCAGCAGCTTAGCAGGTTGGAGGGAATCTGGTCCTGAAGCTTTCTTT.

This chain connects TRBV10-2 to TRBJ1-5; 9 bases fit TRBD1. The CDR3 consists of 14 residues. Germline V lookup: CDR1 WSHSY, CDR2 SAAADI. V shed 2 bases and J 5 bases; nucleotides not matched to a gene: 1. The CDR3: CASSERQGDQPQHF. Here the CDR3 DNA reads TGCGCCAGCAGTGAGAGACAGGGGGATCAGCCCCAGCATTTT.

This clone was counted only a few times. The rearrangement uses TRBV9 and TRBJ2-1; TRBD2 aligns across 9 bases. The CDR3 consists of 16 residues. J lost 5 bases, V lost 4 bases, and 10 bases had no gene match. Germline V gene lookup returns CDR1 SGDLS and CDR2 YYNGEE. Here the CDR3 DNA reads TGTGCCAGCAGCCCCCGGGGAGCGGGGGGTCACAATGAGCAGTTCTTC. The encoded protein is CASSPRGAGGHNEQFF.

The CDR3 bases are TGTGCCAGCAGTTTAGTGTCCCTCGAGTCCCAGCATTTT. Translating it yields CASSLVSLESQHF. This chain connects TRBV28 to TRBJ1-5; no clear D gene. V lost 2 bases, J lost 11 bases, and 13 bases lay in between. Germline V gene lookup returns CDR1 MDHEN and CDR2 SYDVKM. The CDR3 contains 13 residues.